This TCR beta chain was recovered during a study of regulatory T cells in long-lasting Graves disease. The V end was cut by 3 bases, the J end by 12 bases, with 22 bases between. The CDR3 runs 15 residues. The V gene's germline CDR1 is SGHRS and CDR2 YFSETQ. Building of the TCR beta libraries involved iRepertoire HTBI primers and Arm-PCR of CDR3 regions. TCRdb used MiXCR to reprocess the multiplex PCR reads, holding one entry per CDR3 protein. The sample has 410,000 or so distinct CDR3 sequences; more than 12% are singletons. This clonotype was detected many times. Its antigen is as yet unknown. The time point denotes: newly diagnosed GD, antithyroid drugs for less than 3 months. PBMC RNA served as the TCR library source. General observations from the study: TRBV28, TRBJ1-2 and TRBJ2-5 were favored in persistent disease.

This same sample was also taken into another study, of T cells in Graves' hyperthyroidism and ophthalmopathy. Turning to that study: A set of HTBI primers served as the primers for a first-round RT-PCR of the TCR CDR3.

This sequence was found in a woman aged 30 to 39 with Graves disease. The source material was peripheral blood mononuclear cells (PBMCs), sampled at new diagnosis, from a patient treated with antithyroid drugs. The chain is built from TRBV5-1 and TRBJ2-1; D is unresolved. DNA for the CDR3: TGCGCCAGCAGCTCCGACGCCCTATCTTCGGTCGGGCAGTTCTTC. Translated, it gives CASSSDALSSVGQFF.